A single T cell receptor (beta chain) is shown here with its context. This specimen comes from a study of cytomegalovirus exposure and HLA in healthy donors. V lost 2 bases and J lost 2, with 17 bases in between. Germline V gene lookup returns CDR1 SGHAT and CDR2 FQNNGV. The length of the CDR3 is 17 residues. The PCR used 60 Vbeta and 13 Jbeta primers. TCRdb's copy holds only in-frame clones and misses some; the assay was immunoSEQ multiplex PCR. This table lists approximately 180,000 clones. The chain recombines TRBV11-2 with TRBJ2-3; tentatively, D is TRBD2 (7 bases). The source material was PBMCs. The TCR originated in a man aged 25 to 40 in good health and CMV-seronegative. The CDR3 bases are TGTGCCAGCAGCTTATCGGGGGGCCCCTACTCCACAGATACGCAGTATTTT. This sequence encodes CASSLSGGPYSTDTQYF.